Following are 18 T cell receptor beta chains from one sample sequenced in a study of PD-L1 blockade in urothelial cancer. Regarding time point: peripheral blood 6 weeks after treatment start. Generated by immunoSEQ multiplex PCR, the TCRdb table keeps only in-frame clones and is missing some. The table records 30,000 or so clones, roughly nine tenths of them present only once. This material consisted of PBMCs, taken around atezolizumab (anti-PD-L1) treatment. The receptors shown here come from a man aged 80 or over with urothelial cancer.

The chain couples TRBV2 to TRBJ2-3; 15 nucleotides match TRBD2. V was clipped by 10 bases and J by 3 bases; unmatched bases: 11. Germline CDR1 SNHLY, CDR2 FYNNEI. This CDR3 is built from 17 residues. The CDR3 DNA sequence: TGTGCCAACCGAGGACTAGCGGGAGGGTTAAAAACAGATACGCAGTATTTT. This gives the protein CANRGLAGGLKTDTQYF. The variable domain in full, with the rest retrieved from reference TRBV2 and TRBJ2-3, is EPEVTQTPSHQVTQMGQEVILRCVPISNHLYFYWYRQILGQKVEFLVSFYNNEISEKSEIFDDQFSVERPDGSNFTLKIRSTKLEDSAMYFCANRGLAGGLKTDTQYFGPGTRLTVL.

This CDR3 is CASSPYSGDIKGEQYF. DNA for the CDR3: TGTGCCAGCAGCCCATATAGCGGGGATATCAAGGGCGAGCAGTACTTC. The rearrangement links TRBV14 to TRBJ2-7, with TRBD2 matching over 8 bases. This CDR3 comprises 16 residues. CDR1 and CDR2 (germline): SGHDN, FVKESK. V lost 4 bases, J lost 6 bases, and 14 bases stayed unmatched.

This CDR3 reads CASTDRGRAGELFF. CDR3 nucleotides: TGTGCCAGCACGGACAGGGGGAGGGCCGGGGAGCTGTTTTTT. The chain couples TRBV27 to TRBJ2-2; 10 nucleotides agree with TRBD1. The V gene's germline CDR1 is MNHEY and CDR2 SMNVEV (reference sequence). J was trimmed by 6 bases and V by 7 bases; bases with no gene match: 5. The CDR3 loop spans 14 amino acids.

This clone has only a few counts. In DNA form, the CDR3 reads TGTGCCAGCAGCACCCGGGACATGGGCACTGAAGCTTTCTTT. This encodes CASSTRDMGTEAFF. The V call is TRBV5-5, the J call TRBJ1-1; tentative D call: TRBD1 (6 bases). Germline V gene sequence: CDR1 SGHKS, CDR2 YYEKEE (reference sequence). Trimming cost V 4 bases and J 4 bases, with 14 bases left between them. The CDR3 contains 14 residues. Supplemented by reference TRBV5-5 and TRBJ1-1, the full variable domain reads DAGVTQSPTHLIKTRGQQVTLRCSPISGHKSVSWYQQVLGQGPQFIFQYYEKEERGRGNFPDRFSARQFPNYSSELNVNALLLGDSALYLCASSTRDMGTEAFFGQGTRLTVV.

This clone occurred a few times. The rearrangement joins TRBV5-4 to TRBJ2-5; 9 positions match TRBD1. Germline assignment: CDR1 SGHNT and CDR2 YYREEE (reference sequence). The length of the CDR3 is 14 residues. V was clipped by 4 bases and J by 5 bases; unmatched bases: 6. The DNA of the CDR3 is TGTGCCAGCAGCGAACAGGGGGCGAGGGAGACCCAGTACTTC. Translated: CASSEQGARETQYF.

The J gene is TRBJ1-1, the V gene TRBV9; 9 nucleotides align to TRBD1. V lost 4 bases and J lost 7; bases outside the gene matches: 5. This CDR3 is built from 13 residues. The germline CDR1 and CDR2 sequences are SGDLS and YYNGEE. The CDR3, as DNA: TGTGCCAGCAGCCCCAGACAGGGGGGTGAAGCTTTCTTT. Residues: CASSPRQGGEAFF.

The chain links TRBV19 to TRBJ2-2, with TRBD1 matching over 7 bases. CDR1 LNHDA and CDR2 SQIVND come from the germline V gene (reference sequence). V dropped 8 bases and J dropped 1; count of bases not matched to a gene: 4. This CDR3 spans 14 amino acids. The CDR3: CASQWDRNTGELFF. The DNA for the CDR3 is TGTGCCAGTCAGTGGGACAGGAACACCGGGGAGCTGTTTTTT.

V is TRBV4-1 and J is TRBJ2-5; 9 bases match TRBD1. Germline CDR1 reads MGHRA; CDR2 reads YSYEKL. This CDR3 has 16 amino acids. The trim removed 0 bases at V and 4 bases at J, leaving 6 bases unmatched. CDR3 region: CASSQELGQGRETQYF. The CDR3 region has the DNA TGCGCCAGCAGCCAAGAGTTGGGACAGGGAAGAGAGACCCAGTACTTC.

The rearrangement links TRBV18 to TRBJ2-2; TRBD1 agrees at 9 bases. CDR1 is KGHSH, CDR2 LQKENI, per germline. The length of the CDR3 is 17 residues. V lost 2 bases to trimming and J lost 1 base; unmatched junction nucleotides: 5. This chain's CDR3 is CASSPSRQGVNTGELFF. The CDR3 DNA reads TGTGCCAGCTCACCATCCCGACAGGGGGTGAACACCGGGGAGCTGTTTTTT.

The chain joins TRBV9 to TRBJ1-3; no firm D call. The V and J ends lost 4 bases and 4 bases respectively, with 9 bases between them. CDR3 length equals 13 residues. Germline CDR1 SGDLS, CDR2 YYNGEE. CDR3 amino acids: CASSSEGGNTIYF. As DNA, the CDR3 is TGTGCCAGCAGCTCGGAGGGCGGAAACACCATATATTTT.

The chain employs TRBV19 and TRBJ1-4, with D uncertain. The germline V gene has CDR1 LNHDA and CDR2 SQIVND (reference sequence). V was shortened by 3 bases and J by 8 bases, with 22 bases between the two germline ends. CDR3 size: 17 residues. The CDR3: CASSIGEGPAREEKLFF. CDR3 bases: TGTGCCAGTAGTATTGGCGAGGGCCCAGCGAGGGAGGAAAAACTGTTTTTT.

The rearrangement uses TRBV15 and TRBJ2-1, with a tentative D call TRBD1 (5 bases). This CDR3 has 14 residues. Germline loops: CDR1 LNHNV, CDR2 YYDKDF (reference sequence). Between the trimmed V and J ends, which lost 1 base and 9 bases, there was a span of 13 bases. CDR3 nucleotide sequence: TGTGCCACCAGCAGAGGACAGTCCGATACTGAGCAGTTCTTC. Translating it yields CATSRGQSDTEQFF.

The J gene is TRBJ2-3, the V gene TRBV5-1; 10 nucleotides line up with TRBD2. The CDR3 has 17 amino acids. The junction had 8 bases not matched to a gene; V was cut back by 3 bases and J by 1 base. Germline V gene data show CDR1 as SGHRS and CDR2 as YFSETQ. This chain's CDR3 is CASSSGLAGEGTDTQYF. In DNA form, the CDR3 reads TGCGCCAGCAGCTCTGGCCTAGCGGGAGAGGGCACAGATACGCAGTATTTT.

The genes are TRBV5-1 and TRBJ2-5; a possible D gene is TRBD2 (6 bases). CDR1 is SGHRS, CDR2 YFSETQ, per germline. V lost 1 base to trimming and J lost 0 bases, with 10 bases between them. This CDR3 has 15 residues. As DNA, the CDR3 is TGCGCCAGCAGCTTGAGGGACTCCAACCAAGAGACCCAGTACTTC. Encoded protein: CASSLRDSNQETQYF.

This chain connects TRBV21-1 to TRBJ2-3; the table gives TRBD2 as D, unverified against the DNA. TRBV21-1 is reported as a pseudogene. The CDR3 consists of 16 residues. The CDR3 loop reads CASSKKGGGSTDTQYF. In nucleotides, the CDR3 is TGTGCCAGCAGCAAAAAAGGGGGGGGGAGCACAGATACGCAGTATTTT.

This clone was counted once. The chain combines TRBV14 with TRBJ2-5, with D possibly TRBD2 on 6 matching bases. This CDR3 region has 14 residues. The V end lost 2 bases, the J end lost 9 bases, and 16 bases lay between the germline ends. Germline CDR1 is SGHDN and CDR2 is FVKESK. The CDR3 nucleotides read TGTGCCAGCAGCCAAAGACTAGAAGGAAGGGCCCAGTACTTC. Its protein product is CASSQRLEGRAQYF.

V gene TRBV18 combines with J gene TRBJ2-7, with 10 bases that match TRBD1. Germline CDR1 and CDR2: KGHSH and LQKENI. The CDR3 length is 14 residues. Trimming cost V 5 bases and J 5 bases; bases outside gene matches: 6. The CDR3 region is CASSSRQGADEQYF. In nucleotides, the CDR3 is TGTGCCAGCTCATCCCGACAGGGGGCGGACGAGCAGTACTTC.

In its sample, this clone was seen a few times. This chain joins TRBV30 and TRBJ1-2; D unclear. The CDR3 covers 15 residues. The germline gives CDR1 GTSNPN, CDR2 SVGIG (reference sequence). V lost 0 bases and J lost 6, with 17 bases in between. DNA of the CDR3: TGTGCCTGGAGTGTTTCCCGATCCAGGTGGAATGGCTACACCTTC. The encoded protein is CAWSVSRSRWNGYTF.